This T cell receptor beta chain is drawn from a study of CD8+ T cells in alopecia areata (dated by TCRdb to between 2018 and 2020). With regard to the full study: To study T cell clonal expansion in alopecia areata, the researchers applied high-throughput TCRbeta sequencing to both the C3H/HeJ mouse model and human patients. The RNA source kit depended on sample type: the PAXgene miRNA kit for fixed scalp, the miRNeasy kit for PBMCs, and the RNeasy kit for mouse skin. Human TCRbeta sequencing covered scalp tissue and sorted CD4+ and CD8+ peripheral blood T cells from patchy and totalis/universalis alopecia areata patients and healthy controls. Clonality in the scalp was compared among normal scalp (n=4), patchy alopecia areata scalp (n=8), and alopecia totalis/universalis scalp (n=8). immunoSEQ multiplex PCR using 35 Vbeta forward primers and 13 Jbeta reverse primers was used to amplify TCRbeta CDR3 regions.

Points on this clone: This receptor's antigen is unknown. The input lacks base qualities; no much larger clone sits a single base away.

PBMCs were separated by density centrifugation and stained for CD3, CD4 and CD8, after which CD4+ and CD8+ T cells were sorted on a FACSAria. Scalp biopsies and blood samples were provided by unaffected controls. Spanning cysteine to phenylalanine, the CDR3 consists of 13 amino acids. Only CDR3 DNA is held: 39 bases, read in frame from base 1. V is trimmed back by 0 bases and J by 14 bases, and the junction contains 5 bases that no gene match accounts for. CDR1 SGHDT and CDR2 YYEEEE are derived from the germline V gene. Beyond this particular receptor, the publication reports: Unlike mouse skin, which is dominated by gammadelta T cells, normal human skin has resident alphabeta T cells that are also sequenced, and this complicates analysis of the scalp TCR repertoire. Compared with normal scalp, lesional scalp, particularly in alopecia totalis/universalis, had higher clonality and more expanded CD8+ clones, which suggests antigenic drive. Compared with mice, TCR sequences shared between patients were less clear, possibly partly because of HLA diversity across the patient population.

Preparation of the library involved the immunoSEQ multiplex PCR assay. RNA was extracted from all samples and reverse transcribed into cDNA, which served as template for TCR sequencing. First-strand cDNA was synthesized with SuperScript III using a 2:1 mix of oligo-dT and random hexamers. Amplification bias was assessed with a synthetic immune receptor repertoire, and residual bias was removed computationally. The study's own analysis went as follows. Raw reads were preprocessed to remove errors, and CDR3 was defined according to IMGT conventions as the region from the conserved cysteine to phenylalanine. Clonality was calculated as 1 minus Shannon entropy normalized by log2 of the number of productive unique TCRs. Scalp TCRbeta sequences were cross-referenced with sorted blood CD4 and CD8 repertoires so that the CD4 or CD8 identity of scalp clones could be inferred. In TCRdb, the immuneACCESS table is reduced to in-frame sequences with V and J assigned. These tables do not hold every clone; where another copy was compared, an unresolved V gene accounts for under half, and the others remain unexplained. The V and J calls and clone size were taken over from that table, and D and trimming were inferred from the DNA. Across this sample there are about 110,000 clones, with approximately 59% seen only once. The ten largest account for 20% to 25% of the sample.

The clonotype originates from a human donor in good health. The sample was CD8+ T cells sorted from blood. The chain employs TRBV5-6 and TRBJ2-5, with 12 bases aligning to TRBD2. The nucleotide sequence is TGTGCCAGCAGCTTGGGGACTAGCGGGGTGGATTACTTC. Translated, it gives CASSLGTSGVDYF.